Detailed here is one T cell receptor (beta chain). How the authors handled the data: Amplified reference gene primers provided the basis for estimating nucleated cell counts. Some clones are missing from TCRdb's copy, which holds only in-frame ones; the method was immunoSEQ multiplex PCR. The DNA gave D and trimming, while V, J and clone size come from that table. Seen here are about 70,000 clones, over 80% observed once, and the top ten hold less than 2%. These data come from a study of blood T cell repertoires in COVID-19. Study at large: The United States, Italy and Spain provided the acute and convalescent COVID-19 samples.

Germline V CDR1 and CDR2: LGHDT, YNNKEL (reference sequence). Trimming pared 2 bases from V and 7 bases from J, leaving 11 bases between. The CDR3 extends over 13 amino acids. The V and J genes are TRBV3-1 (or the pseudogene TRBV3-2) and TRBJ1-2; D is undetermined. The specimen sequenced was peripheral blood. The sequence came from a woman aged 60-75 years with acute or convalescent COVID-19. The CDR3 nucleotides are TGTGCCAGCAGCCAAAAACCGGGGATTGGCTACACCTTC. Protein product: CASSQKPGIGYTF.